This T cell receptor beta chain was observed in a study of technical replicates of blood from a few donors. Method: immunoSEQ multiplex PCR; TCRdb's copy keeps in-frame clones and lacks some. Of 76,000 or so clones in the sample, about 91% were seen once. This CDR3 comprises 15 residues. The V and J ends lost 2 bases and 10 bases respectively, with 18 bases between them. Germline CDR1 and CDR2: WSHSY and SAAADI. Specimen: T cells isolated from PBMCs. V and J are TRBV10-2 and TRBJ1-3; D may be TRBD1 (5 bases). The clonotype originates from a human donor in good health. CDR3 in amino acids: CASSETQGQRWTIYF. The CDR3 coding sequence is TGCGCCAGCAGTGAGACTCAGGGCCAGCGTTGGACCATATATTTT.